This T cell receptor beta chain comes out of a study of blood T cell repertoires in COVID-19. Study at large: The United States, Italy and Spain supplied acute and convalescent COVID-19 samples. Sources were T cells, B-cell-depleted T cells, or PBMCs; the material itself was cDNA or gDNA.

Original processing notes: By means of reference gene primer amplification, nucleated cell counts were estimated. The protocol was immunoSEQ multiplex PCR, while the TCRdb copy is restricted to in-frame clones and leaves out a portion. The V and J calls and clone size are taken from that table; D and trimming were inferred from the DNA. This sample has approximately 97,000 clones; roughly 87% occur once, and the top ten carry 4% to 5.5%. CDR3 length equals 13 residues. The ends were cut back, 4 bases at V and 6 bases at J, with 10 bases in the middle. CDR1 and CDR2 (germline): SGDLS, YYNGEE. Sequenced sample: peripheral blood. The sequence derives from a woman in her forties or fifties with COVID-19, enrolled during active disease. The rearrangement links TRBV9 to TRBJ2-2; D gene unclear. CDR3 residues: CASSSTVPGELFF. The CDR3 DNA follows: TGTGCCAGCAGCAGCACGGTGCCCGGGGAGCTGTTTTTT.